This TCR beta chain comes out of a study of follicular helper T cells after annual influenza vaccination (dated by TCRdb to 2016 to 2017). Background on the whole study: After each seasonal influenza vaccination, blood was collected on days 0, 7 and 28. The 2015 samples were processed right after collection, while the 2013-2014 samples were cryopreserved. One week after vaccination, a second recruited cohort of approximately twelve subjects (Table S1) displayed a similar ICOS+CD38+ cTfh response. To look at recall of cTfh clones, some subjects were tracked through successive annual vaccinations covering the 2013-2014, 2014-2015 and 2015-2016 seasons. Multi-year samples were available for six subjects, with four spanning two vaccination seasons and two spanning three seasons.

CDR1 SGHNT and CDR2 YENEEA were looked up in the germline V gene. Unmatched junction bases come to 6, with V trimmed by 8 bases and J by 7 bases. The CDR3, cysteine through phenylalanine, is 13 amino acids long. The retained sequence is limited to the CDR3, 39 bases, with the frame set at the first base. This specimen's time point label, per the study, means: 2015-2016 season, 7 days after influenza vaccination. Seasonal inactivated influenza vaccine (Fluvarix) was administered to adults, and sorted blood CD4 subsets were tracked by TCRB sequencing before and after vaccination. To be eligible, subjects had to live in the community and must not have received influenza vaccine in the previous 6 months. Exclusions included influenza vaccine contraindications, substance abuse, HIV/AIDS, active malignancy, immunomodulatory medication and active illness such as respiratory infection. At each time point, about 35 to 110 mL of blood was collected. Circulating Tfh were defined as non-naive CD4+CXCR5+PD-1+ cells, and these cells were sorted into ICOS+CD38+ and ICOS-CD38- fractions. Either Ficoll-Paque PLUS or SepMate separation was used to isolate PBMC. Before DNA extraction, cell subsets were sorted from PBMC on a BD FACS Aria.

Comment on this clone: Its antigen is still unknown. No quality values exist for individual bases; no much larger clone is one base distant.

Summary of the overall study and its limitations: ICOS+CD38+ cTfh clonality correlated with the frequency of that population, and its change correlated with the change in circulating plasmablast frequency. Because only about 10-20% of the analyzed cells gave productive TCRB sequences, there was no way to sample rare clonotypes. Day 7 ICOS+CD38+ clones were most often found later in ICOS-CD38- cTfh, suggesting that subset may serve as a memory reservoir. Successive annual vaccinations recalled a recurring oligoclonal ICOS+CD38+ cTfh response that included tetramer and AIM influenza-specific clonotypes.

Receptors were amplified or captured by the immunoSEQ multiplex PCR assay. Adaptive Biotechnologies handled the TCRB amplification, library preparation, sequencing and preliminary bioinformatics at Survey level resolution. For TCRB sequencing, genomic DNA from the sorted cTfh populations was amplified by multiplex PCR. In the authors' own workflow: Clonality was computed in R as 1 minus normalized Shannon entropy; the Gini index was calculated with the R package ineq. The overlap score was defined as the summed counts of shared sequences divided by the total counts of all sequences in both compared samples. Significance of shared clonotypes was assessed by Fisher's exact test, with a theoretical repertoire of 10^7 TCRB sequences assumed. What TCRdb holds here is the immuneACCESS table cut down to in-frame rearrangements. Part of the clones is not present; checked against another copy, under half of the missing clones reflect an unresolved V gene, and the others are unexplained. V and J calls and clone size are given by that table; D and trimming were obtained from the DNA. The sample table contains about 6,000 clones; only one count was recorded for 84% of them. Jointly, the top ten make up approximately 2.5% of the sample.

The receptor's source is an adult who received the influenza vaccine. Rearrangement joined TRBV11-3 to TRBJ2-1, with 9 bases matching TRBD1. The sequenced sample was CXCR5+ CD38- circulating T follicular helper cells from blood, obtained 7 days after influenza vaccination. This specimen's cell subset or site label, per the study, means: circulating Tfh, non-naive CD4+CXCR5+PD-1+ (ICOS+CD38+ or ICOS-CD38-). The base sequence is TGTGCCAGCGGACGAGACAGGGGGAATGAGCAGTTCTTC. Translated, it reads CASGRDRGNEQFF.